This record covers a single TCR beta chain. Seattle participants joined during active infection and were tracked over time. The data were taken from a study of blood T cell repertoires in COVID-19. TCRdb's copy holds only in-frame clones and misses some; the assay was immunoSEQ multiplex PCR. This sample has 96,000 or so clones, with around nine tenths found just once. CDR3 length: 15 residues. The V end lost 0 bases, the J end lost 6 bases, and 12 bases lay between the germline ends. Germline V gives CDR1 MGHRA, CDR2 YSYEKL. The sequenced material came from peripheral blood. This TCR derives from a human donor with COVID-19, enrolled during active disease. The donor label of this sample is uncertain. This sequence joins TRBV4-1 and TRBJ1-5, with no clear D. CDR3 nucleotides: TGCGCCAGCAGCCAAGACAAGTCGGGGTTTCAGCCCCAGCATTTT. Its protein is CASSQDKSGFQPQHF.